The text below deals with one T cell receptor (beta chain). The source of the sample is a study of blood T cell repertoires in COVID-19. V lost 7 bases and J lost 0, with 13 bases in between. The CDR3 consists of 14 residues. CDR1 MNHEY and CDR2 SVGAGI come from the germline V gene. Assay: immunoSEQ multiplex PCR; the TCRdb copy retains only in-frame clones and omits some. The data show tens of thousands of clones, around 86% seen once. This clonotype originated in a human donor in a cohort sampled during active COVID-19. V is TRBV6-5 and J is TRBJ2-7; D is possibly TRBD2 (6 bases). The sample was peripheral blood. The CDR3 is CASTDGTPSYEQYF. The CDR3 DNA reads as TGTGCCAGCACCGACGGGACTCCCTCCTACGAGCAGTACTTC.